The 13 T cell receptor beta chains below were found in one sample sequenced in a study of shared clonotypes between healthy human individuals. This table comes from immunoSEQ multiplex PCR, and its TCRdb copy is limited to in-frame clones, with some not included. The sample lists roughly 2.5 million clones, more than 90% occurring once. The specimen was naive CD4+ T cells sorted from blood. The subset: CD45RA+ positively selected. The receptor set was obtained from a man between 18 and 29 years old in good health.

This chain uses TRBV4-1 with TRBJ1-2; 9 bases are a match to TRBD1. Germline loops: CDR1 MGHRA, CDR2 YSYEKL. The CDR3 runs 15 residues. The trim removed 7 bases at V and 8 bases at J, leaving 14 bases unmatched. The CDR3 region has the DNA TGCGCCAGCACCCACGGGGGACAGGGAAAACTCGGCTACACCTTC. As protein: CASTHGGQGKLGYTF.

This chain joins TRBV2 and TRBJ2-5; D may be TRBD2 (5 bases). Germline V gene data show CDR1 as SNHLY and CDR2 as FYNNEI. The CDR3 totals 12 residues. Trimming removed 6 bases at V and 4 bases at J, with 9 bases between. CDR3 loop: CASRLVGETQYF. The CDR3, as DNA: TGTGCCAGCAGACTAGTGGGAGAGACCCAGTACTTC.

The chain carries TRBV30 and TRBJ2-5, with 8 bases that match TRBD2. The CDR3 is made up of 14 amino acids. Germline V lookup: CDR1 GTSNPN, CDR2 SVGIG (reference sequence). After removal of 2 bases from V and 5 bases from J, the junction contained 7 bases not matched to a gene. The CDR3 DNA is TGTGCCTGGAGTCAAACTAGCGGAGGGGAGACCCAGTACTTC. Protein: CAWSQTSGGETQYF.

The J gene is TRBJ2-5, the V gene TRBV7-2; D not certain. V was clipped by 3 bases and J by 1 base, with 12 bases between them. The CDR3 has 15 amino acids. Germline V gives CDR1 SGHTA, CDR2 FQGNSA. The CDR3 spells CASSLRSPGQETQYF. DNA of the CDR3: TGTGCCAGCAGCTTGAGATCCCCGGGCCAAGAGACCCAGTACTTC.

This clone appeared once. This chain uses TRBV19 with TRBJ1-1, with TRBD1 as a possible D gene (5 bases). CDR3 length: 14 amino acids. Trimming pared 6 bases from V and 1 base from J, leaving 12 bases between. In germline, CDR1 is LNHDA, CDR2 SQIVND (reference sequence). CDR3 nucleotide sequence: TGTGCCAGTAGACGGGGACTGACGAACACTGAAGCTTTCTTT. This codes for CASRRGLTNTEAFF.

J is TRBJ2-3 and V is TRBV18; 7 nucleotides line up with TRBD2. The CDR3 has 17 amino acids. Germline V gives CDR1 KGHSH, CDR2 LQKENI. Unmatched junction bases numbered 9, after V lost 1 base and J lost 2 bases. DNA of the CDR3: TGTGCCAGCTCACCACTTCAGGGACTACCGAACACAGATACGCAGTATTTT. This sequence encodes CASSPLQGLPNTDTQYF.

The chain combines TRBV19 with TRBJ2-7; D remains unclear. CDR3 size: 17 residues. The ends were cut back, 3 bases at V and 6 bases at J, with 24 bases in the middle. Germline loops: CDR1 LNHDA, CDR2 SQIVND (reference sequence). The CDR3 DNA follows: TGTGCCAGTAGTATTTGGTACTCCGCGAGCCGCTCCGTCGAGCAGTACTTC. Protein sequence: CASSIWYSASRSVEQYF.

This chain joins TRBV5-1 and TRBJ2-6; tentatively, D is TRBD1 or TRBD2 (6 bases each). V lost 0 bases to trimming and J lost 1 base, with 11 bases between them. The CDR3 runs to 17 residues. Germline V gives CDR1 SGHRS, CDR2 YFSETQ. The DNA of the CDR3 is TGCGCCAGCAGCTTGGTGGGGGGCAGGTCTGGGGCCAACGTCCTGACTTTC. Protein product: CASSLVGGRSGANVLTF.

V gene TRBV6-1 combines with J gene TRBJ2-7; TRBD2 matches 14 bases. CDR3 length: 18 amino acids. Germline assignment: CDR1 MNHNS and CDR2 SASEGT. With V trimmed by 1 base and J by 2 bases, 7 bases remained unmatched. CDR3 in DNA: TGTGCCAGCAGTGAAGACGGGACTAGCGGGGGAAAAACCTACGAGCAGTACTTC. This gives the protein CASSEDGTSGGKTYEQYF.

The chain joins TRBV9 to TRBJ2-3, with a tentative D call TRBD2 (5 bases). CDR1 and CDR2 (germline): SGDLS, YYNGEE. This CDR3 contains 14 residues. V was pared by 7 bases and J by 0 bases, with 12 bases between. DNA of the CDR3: TGTGCCAGCGGGCCCACGGGGAGCACAGATACGCAGTATTTT. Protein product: CASGPTGSTDTQYF.

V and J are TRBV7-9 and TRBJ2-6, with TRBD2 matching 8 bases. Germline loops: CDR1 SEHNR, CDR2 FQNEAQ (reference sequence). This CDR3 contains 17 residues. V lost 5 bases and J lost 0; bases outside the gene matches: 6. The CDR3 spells CASSRSGAVSGANVLTF. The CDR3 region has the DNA TGTGCCAGCAGCCGTAGCGGGGCGGTCTCTGGGGCCAACGTCCTGACTTTC.

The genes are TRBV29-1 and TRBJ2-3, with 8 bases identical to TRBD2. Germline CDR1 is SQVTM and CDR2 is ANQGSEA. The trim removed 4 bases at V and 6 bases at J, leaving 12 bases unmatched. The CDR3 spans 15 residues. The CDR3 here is CSVAETSAPADTQYF. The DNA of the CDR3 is TGCAGCGTTGCCGAGACTAGCGCCCCGGCGGATACGCAGTATTTT.

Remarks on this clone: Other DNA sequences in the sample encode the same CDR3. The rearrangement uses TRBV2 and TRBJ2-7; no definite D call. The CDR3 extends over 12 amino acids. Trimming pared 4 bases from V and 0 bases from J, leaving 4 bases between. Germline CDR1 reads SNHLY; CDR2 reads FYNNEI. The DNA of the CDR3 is TGTGCCAGCAGTGTCAGCTCCTACGAGCAGTACTTC. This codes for CASSVSSYEQYF.